The source of this T cell receptor beta chain is a study of CD8 T cells in Susac syndrome. Study-wide results and caveats: The total CD8+ repertoires yielded 15 to 20 Susac-specific public clones and the CD8+ TEMRA repertoires yielded about five.

Comments on this clonotype: Antigen unknown.

Blood CD8+ and CD4+ T cells underwent high-throughput TCR beta sequencing. Patients with Susac syndrome met the recently defined diagnostic criteria for definite or probable disease. The ends lost 3 bases at V and 10 bases at J; junction bases unmatched: 10. This CDR3 is 15 amino acids long. Germline V gene lookup returns CDR1 MNHEY and CDR2 SMNVEV (reference sequence). Random hexamers served to reverse transcribe roughly 0.5 to 1 ug RNA. Coverage of TCR beta CDR3 amplification by immunoSEQ multiplex PCR extended to 54 Vbeta and 13 Jbeta. MiXCR was run by TCRdb on the immunoSEQ multiplex PCR reads, yielding one entry per CDR3 protein. The sample carries around 200,000 distinct CDR3 sequences, over 90% recorded once.

The chain is built from TRBV27 and TRBJ1-4; 8 nucleotides match TRBD1. This receptor was identified in a human donor with Susac syndrome. The sample comprised CD8+ T cells from PBMCs. The chain's CDR3 is CASSLATGEVGKLFF. DNA of the CDR3: TGTGCCAGCAGTTTGGCGACAGGGGAAGTGGGAAAACTGTTTTTT.